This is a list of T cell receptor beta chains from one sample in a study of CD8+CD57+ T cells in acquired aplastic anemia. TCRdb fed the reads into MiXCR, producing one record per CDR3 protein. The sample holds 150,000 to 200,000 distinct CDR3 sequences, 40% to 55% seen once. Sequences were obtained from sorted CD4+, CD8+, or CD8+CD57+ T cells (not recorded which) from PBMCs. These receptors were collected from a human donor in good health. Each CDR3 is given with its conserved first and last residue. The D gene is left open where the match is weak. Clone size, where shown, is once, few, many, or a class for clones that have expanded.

CDR3: CASSIWEKTGELFF
DNA: TGTGCCAGTAGTATCTGGGAGAAAACCGGGGAGCTGTTTTTT
V: TRBV19
size: -
D: -
J: TRBJ2-2

CDR3: CASSQYQGWQETQYF
DNA: TGCGCCAGCAGCCAGTATCAGGGTTGGCAAGAGACCCAGTACTTC
V: TRBV4-1
size: few
D: -
J: TRBJ2-5

CDR3: CASSFDTNNEQFF
DNA: TGCGCCAGCAGCTTTGACACAAACAATGAGCAGTTCTTC
V: TRBV5-1
size: many
D: -
J: TRBJ2-1

CDR3: CASSSGSVSADTQYF
DNA: TGTGCCAGCAGCTCGGGGAGCGTGAGCGCAGATACGCAGTATTTT
V: TRBV7-9
size: many
D: -
J: TRBJ2-3

CDR3: CASSWNNEQFF
DNA: TGCGCCAGCAGCTGGAACAATGAGCAGTTCTTC
V: TRBV5-1
size: -
D: -
J: TRBJ2-1

CDR3: CASSLVRAGGLYNEQFF
DNA: TGTGCCAGCAGCTTAGTAAGGGCGGGAGGGCTCTACAATGAGCAGTTCTTC
V: TRBV7-9
size: many
D: TRBD2
J: TRBJ2-1

CDR3: CASSPGLTHWDTQYF
DNA: TGTGCCAGCAGCCCTGGACTTACCCATTGGGATACGCAGTATTTT
V: TRBV12-3/TRBV12-4
size: many
D: -
J: TRBJ2-3

CDR3: CATSRQQGPQYF
DNA: TGTGCCACCAGCAGACAACAGGGTCCGCAGTATTTT
V: TRBV15
size: few
D: -
J: TRBJ2-3

CDR3: CATSDLPGGRIGDTQYF
DNA: TGTGCCACCAGTGATTTGCCAGGCGGGAGGATCGGGGATACGCAGTATTTT
V: TRBV24-1
size: many
D: TRBD2
J: TRBJ2-3

CDR3: CASSLAGIAYNEQFF
DNA: TGTGCCAGCAGCTTGGCGGGAATTGCCTACAATGAGCAGTTCTTC
V: TRBV13
size: -
D: -
J: TRBJ2-1

CDR3: CATSDRKAGGHTDTQYF
DNA: TGTGCCACCAGTGATCGTAAGGCGGGGGGCCACACAGATACGCAGTATTTT
V: TRBV24-1
size: -
D: TRBD2
J: TRBJ2-3

CDR3: CSAPPGSYNSPLHF
DNA: TGCAGTGCCCCGCCAGGCTCCTATAATTCACCCCTCCACTTT
V: TRBV20-1
size: few
D: -
J: TRBJ1-6

CDR3: CSAYVSNGYTF
DNA: TGCAGTGCCTACGTCTCGAATGGCTACACCTTC
V: TRBV20-1
size: many
D: -
J: TRBJ1-2

CDR3: CASSQELRGNTEAFF
DNA: TGTGCCAGCAGCCAAGAATTGCGGGGCAACACTGAAGCTTTCTTT
V: TRBV4-2
size: many
D: -
J: TRBJ1-1

CDR3: CASSALTDPPYEQYF
DNA: TGTGCCAGCAGTGCCTTAACTGATCCACCCTACGAGCAGTACTTC
V: TRBV6-1
size: -
D: -
J: TRBJ2-7

CDR3: CSARDPSPGNNQPQHF
DNA: TGCAGTGCTAGAGACCCGAGCCCCGGGAACAATCAGCCCCAGCATTTT
V: TRBV20-1
size: -
D: -
J: TRBJ1-5

CDR3: CASSTPGLYGYTF
DNA: TGTGCCAGTAGTACGCCGGGACTCTATGGCTACACCTTC
V: TRBV19
size: many
D: -
J: TRBJ1-2

CDR3: CSARERGYTF
DNA: TGCAGTGCTAGGGAAAGAGGCTACACCTTC
V: TRBV20-1
size: -
D: -
J: TRBJ1-2

CDR3: CSAKRQGAGDTQYF
DNA: TGCAGTGCTAAGAGACAGGGGGCAGGAGATACGCAGTATTTT
V: TRBV20-1
size: -
D: TRBD1
J: TRBJ2-3

CDR3: CASSIRPRDNEKLFF
DNA: TGTGCCAGTAGTATACGACCGAGGGATAATGAAAAACTGTTTTTT
V: TRBV19
size: many
D: -
J: TRBJ1-4

CDR3: CASSLEAPYEQYF
DNA: TGTGCCAGCAGCTTGGAAGCCCCTTACGAGCAGTACTTC
V: TRBV5-8
size: -
D: -
J: TRBJ2-7

CDR3: CASTRDSQPTEAFF
DNA: TGTGCCAGCACCCGGGACAGCCAGCCCACTGAAGCTTTCTTT
V: TRBV3-1
size: -
D: TRBD1
J: TRBJ1-1

CDR3: CAISRDSEPYNEQFF
DNA: TGTGCCATCAGTCGGGACAGCGAACCCTACAATGAGCAGTTCTTC
V: TRBV10-3
size: -
D: TRBD1
J: TRBJ2-1

CDR3: CASSQVGGATEAFF
DNA: TGTGCCAGCAGCCAAGTTGGCGGGGCCACTGAAGCTTTCTTT
V: TRBV3-1
size: many
D: -
J: TRBJ1-1

CDR3: CASSSVGTEALF
DNA: TGTGCCAGCAGTAGTGTGGGCACTGAAGCTCTCTTT
V: TRBV27
size: -
D: -
J: TRBJ1-1

CDR3: CASSLGPAYEQYF
DNA: TGTGCCAGCAGCTTAGGTCCAGCCTACGAGCAGTACTTC
V: TRBV5-1
size: many
D: -
J: TRBJ2-7

CDR3: CSATLGLAGGSKQFF
DNA: TGCAGTGCAACCCTGGGGCTAGCGGGAGGGTCGAAGCAGTTCTTC
V: TRBV20-1
size: once
D: TRBD2
J: TRBJ2-1

CDR3: CASSFDRVRGSTIYF
DNA: TGTGCCAGCAGCTTTGACAGGGTTAGGGGGAGCACCATATATTTT
V: TRBV7-2
size: many
D: TRBD1
J: TRBJ1-3

CDR3: CASSAGLAGGEQYF
DNA: TGTGCCAGCAGCGCAGGACTAGCGGGAGGCGAGCAGTACTTC
V: TRBV9
size: many
D: TRBD2
J: TRBJ2-7

CDR3: CSVGGPAGDEQYF
DNA: TGCAGCGTGGGGGGTCCGGCGGGCGACGAGCAGTACTTC
V: TRBV29-1
size: -
D: -
J: TRBJ2-7

CDR3: CASSLLQGSGYKNIQYF
DNA: TGTGCCAGCAGCTTACTACAGGGGTCGGGCTACAAAAACATTCAGTACTTC
V: TRBV5-6
size: -
D: TRBD1
J: TRBJ2-4

CDR3: CASSPEIYNEQFF
DNA: TGTGCCAGCAGCCCGGAAATATACAATGAGCAGTTCTTC
V: TRBV3-1
size: -
D: -
J: TRBJ2-1

CDR3: CASSMKQIGTGPYF
DNA: TGTGCCAGTAGTATGAAACAAATCGGGACAGGGCCGTATTTT
V: TRBV19
size: -
D: TRBD1
J: TRBJ2-3

CDR3: CASSQDRGGLPKSYEQYF
DNA: TGCGCCAGCAGCCAAGACAGGGGGGGGCTTCCTAAATCCTACGAGCAGTACTTC
V: TRBV4-1
size: many
D: -
J: TRBJ2-7

CDR3: CASSSRGGTEHF
DNA: TGTGCCAGCAGCTCGAGGGGCGGCACTGAGCATTTT
V: TRBV7-2
size: -
D: -
J: TRBJ1-5

CDR3: CASSVGSGDSDEQYF
DNA: TGTGCCAGCAGCGTTGGGTCAGGGGATTCGGACGAGCAGTACTTC
V: TRBV9
size: -
D: -
J: TRBJ2-7

CDR3: CATAAGAGVSEQFF
DNA: TGTGCCACCGCGGCGGGGGCGGGAGTGAGTGAGCAGTTCTTC
V: TRBV24-1
size: many
D: -
J: TRBJ2-1

CDR3: CASSLAELAGELFF
DNA: TGTGCCAGCAGCTTGGCCGAGTTGGCCGGGGAGCTGTTTTTT
V: TRBV5-5
size: few
D: -
J: TRBJ2-2

CDR3: CASSYRDKNTEAFF
DNA: TGTGCCAGCAGTTACCGGGACAAGAACACTGAAGCTTTCTTT
V: TRBV6-5
size: -
D: -
J: TRBJ1-1

CDR3: CAISESSVTSHEQYF
DNA: TGTGCCATCAGTGAGTCGTCTGTTACTTCCCACGAGCAGTACTTC
V: TRBV10-3
size: many
D: -
J: TRBJ2-7